The sequence of this T cell receptor (beta chain) was determined in a study of T cell responses to AZD1222 COVID-19 vaccine (dated by TCRdb to about 2021). Regarding the complete study: TCR sequencing covered 230 to 250 trial participants: 200 to 220 given two doses of AZD1222 and about 26 given two doses of MenACWY control vaccine. Trial participants were enrolled into age subgroups of 18-55, 56-69 and 70-plus years, which contained about 150, 28 and 57 TCR-sequenced participants, respectively. What the authors observed across the whole study: A significant rise in spike-specific TCR breadth and depth was observed after two AZD1222 doses relative to day 0 and relative to MenACWY recipients. Conclusions about previously exposed vaccinees were limited because only six AZD1222 recipients were SARS-CoV-2 seropositive at baseline. No day 14 peak-response samples were available, so repertoires were characterized only after the peak T cell response. Epitopes outside the regions mutated in the B.1.351 and B.1.1.7 variants were reportedly recognized by nearly half of the unique spike-specific TCRs. The vaccine-associated CD4 TCRs covered the entire spike protein, and the dominant responses fell in regions 160-218 and 743-854. In the small 56-69-year group, the increase in depth fell short of significance, most likely because of low power. Participants were mostly white British and included more females than males, and it was suggested by the authors that clonal diversity may have been underestimated.

The CDR3 runs 13 residues from the cysteine to the phenylalanine. The sequence is cut down to CDR3 DNA, 39 bases in frame from base 1. Trimming takes 4 bases from V and 8 bases from J, and the germline ends sit 12 bases apart. CDR1 GTSNPN and CDR2 SVGIG are derived from the germline V gene (reference sequence). The label giving this sample's time point can be read as: about 28 days (+/-7) after the second vaccine dose. AZD1222 recipients whose second dose came at about 4 weeks and those whose second dose came at about 12 weeks were combined into one group, since spike-specific TCR depth and breadth did not differ between the two schedules. Samples from vaccinated people were obtained from the UK trials COV001 and COV002, which included a single-blind randomized controlled phase 2/3 trial of AZD1222 (ChAdOx1 nCoV-19) in healthy adults. For TCRbeta chain sequencing, PBMC samples from trial participants were taken at day 0 and at day 28 after the second dose.

The CDR3 regions of human TCRbeta chains were analyzed by immunosequencing. On the authors' methods: Repertoire TCRs were checked for matches against a reference library of SARS-CoV-2-specific TCRs that had been generated using the MIRA antigen-specificity platform. Breadth was defined as the fraction of unique TCRs that were SARS-CoV-2-associated. Depth was defined as the fraction of total T cells that were SARS-CoV-2-associated. Using the MIRA data, each spike-specific TCR was assigned both to the spike region to which the TCR was reactive and to a CD4 or CD8 class. Log10-transformed breadth and depth values were compared by one-way ANOVA with Sidak's multiple comparisons tests. Entries here come from immuneACCESS through TCRdb and include only in-frame sequences with V and J called. Some clones fail to appear in such tables; in the studies checked, an unresolved V gene covers under half of the shortfall, and the cause of the remainder is unknown. V and J calls and clone size are as listed in that table; D and trimming were resolved from the DNA. The sample includes some 66,000 clones, with 89% observed a single time. The biggest ten clones account for about 28% of the sample.

As regards this clone: Its cognate antigen has yet to be identified. No base-level quality is on record; no much larger clone is a single base apart.

The receptor was isolated from an adult who received the AZD1222 COVID-19 vaccine. Specimen: peripheral blood, collected 28 days after the second AZD1222 dose. The rearrangement combines TRBV30 with TRBJ1-6; the D gene is unclear. In nucleotides, the sequence is TGTGCCTGGATGATTGAAGATTATTCACCCCTCCACTTT. It specifies CAWMIEDYSPLHF.